What follows describes a single TCR beta chain. Its antigen is still unknown. These data are taken from a study of siplizumab effects on memory and regulatory T cells. Assay: immunoSEQ multiplex PCR; the TCRdb copy retains only in-frame clones and omits some. Of about 100,000 clones detected, about 93% appear once; the ten largest clones hold about 0.6%. Study-level points and caveats: It was not possible to assign a naive or memory phenotype to roughly 80-97% of proliferating CD4+ or CD8+ clones. Unstimulated subsets contained matches for only a minor fraction of alloreactive clones. There was no confirmation of the suppressive function of proliferating Tregs from siplizumab cultures.

What was sequenced was Tregs sorted from blood. This receptor was taken from a human donor in good health.

CDR3 in amino acids: CASSRKGTEDIQYF. The CDR3 nucleotides read TGTGCCAGCAGCCGGAAGGGGACTGAGGACATTCAGTACTTC. The V call is TRBV5-4, the J call TRBJ2-4; a possible D gene is TRBD2 (6 bases). V gave up 4 bases and J gave up 8 bases, with 16 bases separating them. Germline lookup yields CDR1 SGHNT and CDR2 YYREEE (reference sequence). This CDR3 contains 14 residues.